This T cell receptor (beta chain) came from a study of T cell changes during pregnancy in multiple sclerosis (dated 2019 in TCRdb). Study-level background: In women with multiple sclerosis, the researchers looked at how the T cell repertoire shifted as pregnancy progressed.

The CDR3 starts with the cysteine, ends with the phenylalanine, and has 15 residues. The only DNA kept is the CDR3, 45 bases in frame from the first base. At the junction V is shortened by 6 bases and J by 4 bases; bases outside the gene matches: 5. CDR1 and CDR2, per the germline V gene, are MNHNS and SASEGT. Libraries were constructed by the immunoSEQ multiplex PCR assay. Imported from immuneACCESS, the table was reduced by TCRdb to in-frame sequences with V and J called. These copies leave out some clones; in studies compared against another copy, an unresolved V gene accounts for under half, and the cause of the remainder is not known. The sample table shows under 70,000 clones, and about nine tenths are seen once. The ten largest clones take up approximately 1.3% of the sample. On this clone itself: Which antigen it targets is not known. No per-base quality is available; no much larger clone lies one base away.

The V gene is TRBV6-1 and the J gene is TRBJ2-3, and 12 junctional nucleotides match TRBD2. The receptor was isolated from a female donor in good health, enrolled as a control in a pregnancy study. Sequencing used peripheral blood, obtained after pregnancy. DNA sequence: TGTGCCAGCAGCCGTCTAGCGGGGGGGTCAGATACGCAGTATTTT. Translated, this gives CASSRLAGGSDTQYF.